This TCR beta chain was identified in a study of blood T cell repertoires in COVID-19. Study-wide context: Some COVID-19 samples were acute and others convalescent; all came from the United States, Italy and Spain. From T cells, B-cell-depleted T cells, or PBMCs came the material, which was cDNA or gDNA.

The CDR3 is made up of 14 amino acids, end residues included. Germline V lookup: CDR1 MNHEY, CDR2 SVGAGI. On this clone: Because the CDR3's place on the DNA is in doubt, the DNA is left out and the CDR3 is given as listed by TCRdb.

In the authors' workflow: Cell counts per sample came from amplifying reference gene primers. The protocol was immunoSEQ multiplex PCR, while the TCRdb copy is restricted to in-frame clones and leaves out a portion. The V and J calls and clone size were taken over from that table, and D and trimming were inferred from the DNA. The data hold about 80,000 clones, with over 75% observed a single time. Sequences were obtained from peripheral blood. The chain recombines TRBV6-5 with TRBJ2-3; whether TRBD1, the table's D call, matches the DNA was not checked. The sequence derives from a human donor in a cohort sampled during active COVID-19. The CDR3 is CASILGRGLDTQYF.